This TCR beta chain was identified during a study of tumor-infiltrating lymphocytes in oesophageal squamous cell carcinoma. CDR3 length: 15 residues. Trimming stripped 1 base from V and 15 bases from J, with 22 bases between. Germline V gene lookup returns CDR1 SGHVS and CDR2 FNYEAQ. TCRdb reprocessed the PCR reads via MiXCR and lists one record per CDR3 protein. The sample includes 15,000 to 20,000 distinct CDR3 sequences, just under 40% of them seen just once. This sequence was found in a male donor with esophageal squamous cell carcinoma. The genes are TRBV7-6 and TRBJ2-4; possible D gene TRBD2, 5 bases. Sequenced: esophageal tumor tissue. CDR3 DNA: TGTGCCAGCAGCTTAGGGCAGTTCAGCACCGGGGAGCTGTACTTC. Residues: CASSLGQFSTGELYF.